This entry concerns a single T cell receptor (beta chain). The protocol was immunoSEQ multiplex PCR, while the TCRdb copy is restricted to in-frame clones and leaves out a portion. This table has approximately 250,000 clones, approximately 88% appearing once. Which cohort a participant joined came from the clinical history participants gave. Exposed volunteers were people who met a COVID-19 case within 2 weeks before study entry. These data originate in a study of blood T cell repertoires in COVID-19. Background on the study: Acute and convalescent COVID-19 specimens originated in the United States, Italy and Spain.

V was clipped by 7 bases and J by 2 bases, with 6 bases between them. The germline gives CDR1 MNHEY, CDR2 SMNVEV (reference sequence). There are 13 residues in the CDR3. The chain links TRBV27 to TRBJ2-6; a possible D gene is TRBD1 (5 bases). The receptor's source is a woman between 35 and 50 years old who had been exposed to COVID-19. Sequenced material: PBMCs or T cells enriched from blood (not recorded which). The CDR3 loop is CASTRAGANVLTF. The CDR3 coding sequence is TGTGCCAGCACCAGGGCTGGGGCCAACGTCCTGACTTTC.